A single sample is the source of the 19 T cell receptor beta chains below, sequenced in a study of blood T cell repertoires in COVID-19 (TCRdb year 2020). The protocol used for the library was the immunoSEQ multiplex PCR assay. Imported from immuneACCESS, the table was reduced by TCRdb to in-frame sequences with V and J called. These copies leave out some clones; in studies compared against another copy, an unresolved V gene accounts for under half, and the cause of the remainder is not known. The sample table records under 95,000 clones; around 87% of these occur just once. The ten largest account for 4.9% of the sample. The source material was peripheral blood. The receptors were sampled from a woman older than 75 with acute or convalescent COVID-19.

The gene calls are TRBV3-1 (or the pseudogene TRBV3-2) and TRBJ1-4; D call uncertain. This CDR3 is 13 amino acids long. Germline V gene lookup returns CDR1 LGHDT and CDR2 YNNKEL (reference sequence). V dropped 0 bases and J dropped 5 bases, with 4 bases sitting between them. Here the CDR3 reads CASSQDLNEKLFF. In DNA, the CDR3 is TGTGCCAGCAGCCAAGACCTAAATGAAAAACTGTTTTTT.

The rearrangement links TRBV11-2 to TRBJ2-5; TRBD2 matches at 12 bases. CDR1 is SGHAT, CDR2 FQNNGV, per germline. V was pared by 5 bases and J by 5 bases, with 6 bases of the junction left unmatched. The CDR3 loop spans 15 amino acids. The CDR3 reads CASSVLAGGPETQYF. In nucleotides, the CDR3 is TGTGCCAGCAGCGTCCTAGCGGGGGGGCCTGAGACCCAGTACTTC. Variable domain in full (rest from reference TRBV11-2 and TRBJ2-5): EAGVAQSPRYKIIEKRQSVAFWCNPISGHATLYWYQQILGQGPKLLIQFQNNGVVDDSQLPKDRFSAERLKGVDSTLKIQPAKLEDSAVYLCASSVLAGGPETQYFGPGTRLLVL.

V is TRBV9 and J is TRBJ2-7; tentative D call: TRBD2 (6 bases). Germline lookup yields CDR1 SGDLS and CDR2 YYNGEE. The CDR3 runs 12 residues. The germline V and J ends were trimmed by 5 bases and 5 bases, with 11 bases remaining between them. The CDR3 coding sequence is TGTGCCAGCAGTCGGGACTTCCACGAGCAGTACTTC. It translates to CASSRDFHEQYF.

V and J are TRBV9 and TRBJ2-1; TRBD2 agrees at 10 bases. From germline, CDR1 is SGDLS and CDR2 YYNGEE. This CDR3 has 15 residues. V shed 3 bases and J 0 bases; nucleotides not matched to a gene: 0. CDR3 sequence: CASSASGSSYNEQFF. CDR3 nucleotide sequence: TGTGCCAGCAGCGCTAGCGGGAGCTCCTACAATGAGCAGTTCTTC. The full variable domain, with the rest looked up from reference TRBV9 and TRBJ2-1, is DSGVTQTPKHLITATGQRVTLRCSPRSGDLSVYWYQQSLDQGLQFLIQYYNGEERAKGNILERFSAQQFPDLHSELNLSSLELGDSALYFCASSASGSSYNEQFFGPGTRLTVL.

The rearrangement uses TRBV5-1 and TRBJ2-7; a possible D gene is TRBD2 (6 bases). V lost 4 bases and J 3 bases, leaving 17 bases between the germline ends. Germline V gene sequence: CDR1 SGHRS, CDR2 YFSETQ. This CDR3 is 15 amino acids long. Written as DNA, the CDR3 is TGCGCCAGCAGCAAGGGAGGTGGTCAGAACTACGAGCAGTACTTC. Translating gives CASSKGGGQNYEQYF.

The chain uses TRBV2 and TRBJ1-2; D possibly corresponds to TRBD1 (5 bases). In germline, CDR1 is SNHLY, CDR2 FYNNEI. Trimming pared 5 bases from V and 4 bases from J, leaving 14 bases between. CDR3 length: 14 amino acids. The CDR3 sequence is CASSKRQFGYGYTF. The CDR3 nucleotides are TGTGCCAGCAGTAAGCGACAGTTTGGCTATGGCTACACCTTC.

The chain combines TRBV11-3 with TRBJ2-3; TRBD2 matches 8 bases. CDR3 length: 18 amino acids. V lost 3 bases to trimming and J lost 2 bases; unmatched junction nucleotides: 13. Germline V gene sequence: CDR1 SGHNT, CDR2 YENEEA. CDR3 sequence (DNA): TGTGCCAGCAGCTTGGGGCTCGCGGGGGGCGGATCCACAGATACGCAGTATTTT. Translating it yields CASSLGLAGGGSTDTQYF.

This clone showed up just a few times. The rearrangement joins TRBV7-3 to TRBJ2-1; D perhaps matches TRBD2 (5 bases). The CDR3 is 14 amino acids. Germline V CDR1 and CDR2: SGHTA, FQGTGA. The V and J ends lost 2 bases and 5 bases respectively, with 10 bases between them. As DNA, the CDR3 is TGTGCCAGCAGCTTAGCCGGGGTGAACAATGAGCAGTTCTTC. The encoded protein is CASSLAGVNNEQFF.

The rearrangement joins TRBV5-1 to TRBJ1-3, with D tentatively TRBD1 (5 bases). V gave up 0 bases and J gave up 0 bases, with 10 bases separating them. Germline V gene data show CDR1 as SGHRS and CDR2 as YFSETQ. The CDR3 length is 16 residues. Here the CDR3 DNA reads TGCGCCAGCAGCTTGGACAGGACGAACTCTGGAAACACCATATATTTT. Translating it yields CASSLDRTNSGNTIYF. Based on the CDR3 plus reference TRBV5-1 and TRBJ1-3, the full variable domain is KAGVTQTPRYLIKTRGQQVTLSCSPISGHRSVSWYQQTPGQGLQFLFEYFSETQRNKGNFPGRFSGRQFSNSRSEMNVSTLELGDSALYLCASSLDRTNSGNTIYFGEGSWLTVV.

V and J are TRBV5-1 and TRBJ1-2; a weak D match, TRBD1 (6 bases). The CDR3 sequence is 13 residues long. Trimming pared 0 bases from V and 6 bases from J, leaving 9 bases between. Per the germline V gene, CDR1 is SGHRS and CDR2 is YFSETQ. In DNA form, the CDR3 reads TGCGCCAGCAGCTTGGCAGGGGTGGATGGCTACACCTTC. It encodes CASSLAGVDGYTF.

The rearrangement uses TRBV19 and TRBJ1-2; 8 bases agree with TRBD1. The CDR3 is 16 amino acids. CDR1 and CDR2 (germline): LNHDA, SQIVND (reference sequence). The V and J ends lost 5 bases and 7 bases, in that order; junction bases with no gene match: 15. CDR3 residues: CASSPAVTGQGSGYTF. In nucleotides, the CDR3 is TGTGCCAGTAGTCCAGCTGTTACAGGACAGGGATCTGGCTACACCTTC.

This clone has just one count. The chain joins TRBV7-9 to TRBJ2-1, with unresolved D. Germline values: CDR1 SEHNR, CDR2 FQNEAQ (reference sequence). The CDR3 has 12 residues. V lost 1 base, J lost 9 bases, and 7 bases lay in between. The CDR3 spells CASSLDVGEQFF. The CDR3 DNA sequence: TGTGCCAGCAGCTTAGATGTCGGTGAGCAGTTCTTC.

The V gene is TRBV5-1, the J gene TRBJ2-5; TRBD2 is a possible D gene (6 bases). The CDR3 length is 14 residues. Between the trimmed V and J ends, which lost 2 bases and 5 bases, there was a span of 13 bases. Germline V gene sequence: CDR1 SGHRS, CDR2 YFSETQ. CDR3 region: CASSFGSRGETQYF. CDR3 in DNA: TGCGCCAGCAGCTTTGGATCTCGGGGGGAGACCCAGTACTTC.

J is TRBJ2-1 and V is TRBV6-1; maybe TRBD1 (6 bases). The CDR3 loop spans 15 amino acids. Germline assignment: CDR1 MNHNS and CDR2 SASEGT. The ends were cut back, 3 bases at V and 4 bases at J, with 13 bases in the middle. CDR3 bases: TGTGCCAGCAGTGATACCCACGGACAGTACAATGAGCAGTTCTTC. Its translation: CASSDTHGQYNEQFF.

The CDR3 loop is CASSLPGLAGVGETQYF. CDR3 nucleotides: TGTGCCAGCAGCTTACCCGGACTTGCGGGAGTGGGGGAGACCCAGTACTTC. This sequence joins TRBV7-9 and TRBJ2-5, with 7 nucleotides matching TRBD2. The CDR3 runs to 17 residues. Germline-derived CDR1 and CDR2 are SEHNR and FQNEAQ (reference sequence). V shed 2 bases and J 5 bases; nucleotides not matched to a gene: 14.

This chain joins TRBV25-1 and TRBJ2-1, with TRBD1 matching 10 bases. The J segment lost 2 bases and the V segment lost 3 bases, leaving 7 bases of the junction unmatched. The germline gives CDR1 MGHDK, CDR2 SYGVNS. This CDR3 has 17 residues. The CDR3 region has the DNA TGTGCCAGCAGTGAGCGCCCGGGACAGGGGCCCTACAATGAGCAGTTCTTC. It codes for CASSERPGQGPYNEQFF.

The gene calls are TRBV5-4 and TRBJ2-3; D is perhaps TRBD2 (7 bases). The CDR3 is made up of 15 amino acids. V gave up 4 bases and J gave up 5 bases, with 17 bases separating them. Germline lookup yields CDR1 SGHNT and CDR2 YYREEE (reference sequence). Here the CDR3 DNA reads TGTGCCAGCAGCCCCCCCCCGGGGGGCGAAGATACGCAGTATTTT. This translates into CASSPPPGGEDTQYF.

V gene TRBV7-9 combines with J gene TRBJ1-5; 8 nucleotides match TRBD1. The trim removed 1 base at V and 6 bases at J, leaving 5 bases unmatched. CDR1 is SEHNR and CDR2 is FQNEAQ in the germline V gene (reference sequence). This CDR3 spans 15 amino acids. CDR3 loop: CASSLDGQGAQPQHF. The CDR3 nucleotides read TGTGCCAGCAGCTTAGATGGGCAGGGGGCTCAGCCCCAGCATTTT.

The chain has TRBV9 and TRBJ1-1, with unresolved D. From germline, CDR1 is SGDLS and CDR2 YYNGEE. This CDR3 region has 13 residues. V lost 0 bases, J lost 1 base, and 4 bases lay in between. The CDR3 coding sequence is TGTGCCAGCAGCGTAGCAGAGAACACTGAAGCTTTCTTT. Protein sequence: CASSVAENTEAFF.